What follows are 16 T cell receptor beta chains derived from one specimen sequenced in a study of cytomegalovirus exposure and HLA in healthy donors. Primers included in the PCR were 60 Vbeta and 13 Jbeta primers. The data were produced by immunoSEQ multiplex PCR, yet TCRdb's version contains in-frame clones alone and is incomplete. The sample records roughly 140,000 clones, roughly 77% being singletons. The sample consisted of PBMCs. The receptors stem from a human donor in good health.

This clone was found a few times. The V call is TRBV9, the J call TRBJ2-1, with 10 positions matching TRBD2. Trimming at V came to 3 bases and at J to 8 bases, leaving 5 bases not matched to a gene. This CDR3 has 14 residues. CDR1 and CDR2 (germline): SGDLS, YYNGEE. CDR3 loop: CASSGLAGGYEQFF. CDR3 DNA sequence: TGTGCCAGCAGCGGCTTAGCGGGAGGCTATGAGCAGTTCTTC.

This clone is medium-sized (0.01 to 0.1%) within its sample. This rearrangement joins TRBV6-5 to TRBJ1-2; D is ambiguous. Germline V gene sequence: CDR1 MNHEY, CDR2 SVGAGI. V lost 2 bases and J 6 bases, leaving 10 bases between the germline ends. The CDR3 runs 13 residues. As DNA, the CDR3 is TGTGCCAGCAGTTACGGAGAAGAAGATGGCTACACCTTC. Translated: CASSYGEEDGYTF.

This clone was picked up one time. The V call is TRBV2, the J call TRBJ1-2; D might be TRBD1 (5 bases). The germline gives CDR1 SNHLY, CDR2 FYNNEI. The V gene lost 4 bases and the J gene lost 1 base, with 13 bases spanning the gap. The CDR3 runs 15 residues. CDR3 bases: TGTGCCAGCAGTGGCGGTTCGGGGGATAACTATGGCTACACCTTC. Translation: CASSGGSGDNYGYTF.

The V gene is TRBV5-1, the J gene TRBJ2-7, with D unclear. V was shortened by 6 bases and J by 0 bases, with 13 bases between the two germline ends. There are 14 residues in the CDR3. CDR1 and CDR2 (germline): SGHRS, YFSETQ. CDR3 DNA sequence: TGCGCCAGCATCCCTCTTGAGAGCTCCTACGAGCAGTACTTC. It yields the protein CASIPLESSYEQYF.

The chain couples TRBV11-1 to TRBJ1-1, with TRBD1 as a possible D gene (5 bases). Germline assignment: CDR1 SGHAT and CDR2 FQDESV (reference sequence). The CDR3 has 14 amino acids. V gave up 5 bases and J gave up 5 bases, with 15 bases separating them. The CDR3 reads CASSTRGVRTEAFF. The CDR3 nucleotides read TGTGCCAGCAGCACCCGGGGGGTACGGACTGAAGCTTTCTTT.

The chain carries TRBV7-9 and TRBJ2-3; 8 bases line up with TRBD2. V was clipped by 1 base and J by 3 bases; unmatched bases: 6. The CDR3 is 16 amino acids. Germline V gene data show CDR1 as SEHNR and CDR2 as FQNEAQ (reference sequence). The DNA for the CDR3 is TGTGCCAGCAGCTTAGTTTCGGGAGGGCCGACAGATACGCAGTATTTT. It encodes CASSLVSGGPTDTQYF. Drawing the rest from reference TRBV7-9 and TRBJ2-3, the complete variable domain is DTGVSQNPRHKITKRGQNVTFRCDPISEHNRLYWYRQTLGQGPEFLTYFQNEAQLEKSRLLSDRFSAERPKGSFSTLEIQRTEQGDSAMYLCASSLVSGGPTDTQYFGPGTRLTVL.

CDR3 nucleotides: TGTGCCAGCAGTGAAGCGGGGGGAAGCTACGAGCAGTACTTC. This codes for CASSEAGGSYEQYF. The chain joins TRBV6-1 to TRBJ2-7; D possibly corresponds to TRBD2 (6 bases). Trimming removed 0 bases from V and 3 bases from J, with 9 bases in between. This CDR3 region has 14 residues. The germline gives CDR1 MNHNS, CDR2 SASEGT.

The rearrangement links TRBV6-5 to TRBJ2-1; 8 bases are shared with TRBD1. Germline V gene lookup returns CDR1 MNHEY and CDR2 SVGAGI. There are 14 residues in the CDR3. The V gene end was trimmed by 5 bases and the J gene end by 6 bases; junction bases not matched to a gene: 6. The CDR3 here is CASSRQGAINEQFF. CDR3 nucleotide sequence: TGTGCCAGCAGTCGGCAGGGGGCTATCAATGAGCAGTTCTTC.

The chain has TRBV19 and TRBJ2-4; TRBD1 matches 8 bases. The CDR3 runs 14 residues. Germline CDR1 LNHDA, CDR2 SQIVND (reference sequence). V shed 6 bases and J 6 bases; nucleotides not matched to a gene: 7. The CDR3 DNA reads as TGTGCCAGTAGATCCGGACAGGGACCAAACATTCAGTACTTC. This translates into CASRSGQGPNIQYF.

V usage is TRBV28 and J usage is TRBJ1-4; weak D call: TRBD1 (6 bases). Trimming stripped 4 bases from V and 7 bases from J, with 13 bases between. The CDR3 length is 14 residues. Germline V gene data show CDR1 as MDHEN and CDR2 as SYDVKM. CDR3 nucleotides: TGTGCCAGCAGTTCAGGGGCGCTTAGTGAAAAACTGTTTTTT. Translation gives CASSSGALSEKLFF.

This CDR3 reads CASWLETQYF. Written as DNA, the CDR3 is TGTGCCAGCTGGCTAGAGACCCAGTACTTC. The chain uses TRBV21-1 and TRBJ2-5; the D call TRBD1 from the table was never checked on the DNA. TRBV21-1 is described as a pseudogene. CDR3 length equals 10 residues.

This chain connects TRBV5-1 to TRBJ2-3, with 11 bases identical to TRBD2. Germline loops: CDR1 SGHRS, CDR2 YFSETQ. V lost 0 bases to trimming and J lost 5 bases; unmatched junction nucleotides: 5. The CDR3 runs 16 residues. CDR3 in amino acids: CASSLALAGVGDTQYF. The CDR3 region has the DNA TGCGCCAGCAGCTTGGCACTAGCGGGAGTGGGAGATACGCAGTATTTT.

The sample holds a few counts of this clone. The rearrangement links TRBV5-6 to TRBJ2-7, with 12 bases identical to TRBD2. Germline lookup yields CDR1 SGHDT and CDR2 YYEEEE. With V trimmed by 7 bases and J by 2 bases, 7 bases remained unmatched. The CDR3 is 15 amino acids. In nucleotides, the CDR3 is TGTGCCAGCTCCCGACTAGCGGGGGCCGCCTACGAGCAGTACTTC. It translates to CASSRLAGAAYEQYF.

V usage is TRBV30 and J usage is TRBJ1-5; D is uncertain. Trimming removed 2 bases from V and 4 bases from J, with 9 bases in between. CDR3 length: 13 amino acids. Germline CDR1 and CDR2: GTSNPN and SVGIG (reference sequence). This CDR3 reads CAWSHRENQPQHF. The DNA of the CDR3 is TGTGCCTGGAGTCATCGGGAAAATCAGCCCCAGCATTTT. Full variable domain (remainder filled in from reference TRBV30 and TRBJ1-5): SQTIHQWPATLVQPVGSPLSLECTVEGTSNPNLYWYRQAAGRGLQLLFYSVGIGQISSEVPQNLSASRPQDRQFILSSKKLLLSDSGFYLCAWSHRENQPQHFGDGTRLSIL.

V is TRBV4-1 and J is TRBJ2-3; 10 bases are shared with TRBD2. Germline V CDR1 and CDR2: MGHRA, YSYEKL. J was trimmed by 5 bases and V by 0 bases; bases with no gene match: 8. This CDR3 contains 17 residues. CDR3 nucleotides: TGCGCCAGCAGCCAAGAGGCCACTAGCGGGGAACTAGATACGCAGTATTTT. Translating gives CASSQEATSGELDTQYF.

J is TRBJ1-1 and V is TRBV7-2, with a weak D call TRBD1 (6 bases). There are 18 residues in the CDR3. CDR1 and CDR2 (germline): SGHTA, FQGNSA. V was clipped by 5 bases and J by 0 bases, with 22 bases between them. For the CDR3, the DNA is TGTGCCAGCAGCCCCCGGGGCGGTAGGGGGAGATTGAACACTGAAGCTTTCTTT. Protein: CASSPRGGRGRLNTEAFF.